These 24 T cell receptor beta chains were sequenced from one sample in a study of blood T cell repertoires in COVID-19. Using immunoSEQ multiplex PCR, the repertoire was profiled, and TCRdb retains in-frame clones only, with some absent. This table has 150,000 to 200,000 clones, under 90% appearing once. Sequenced material: PBMCs or T cells enriched from blood (not recorded which). These receptors originate from a man aged 50 to 59 who had recovered from COVID-19.

In its sample, this clone was seen once. The V gene is TRBV4-2, the J gene TRBJ1-6, with D maybe TRBD1 (5 bases). Germline V gene sequence: CDR1 LGHNA, CDR2 YNFKEQ. The CDR3 has 14 amino acids. Trimming removed 0 bases from V and 8 bases from J, with 8 bases in between. As DNA, the CDR3 is TGTGCCAGCAGCCAAGAGGGGCTGGATTCACCCCTCCACTTT. Translated, it gives CASSQEGLDSPLHF.

Worth noting for this clone: An end of the junction does not agree with germline; a read error may underlie this. The chain carries TRBV11-2 and TRBJ1-1; 9 bases match TRBD1. The germline V gene encodes CDR1 SGHAT and CDR2 FQNNGV. The CDR3 consists of 16 residues. CDR3 sequence (DNA): TGTGCCAGCAGCTTAGATCCAGGACAGGGGAACTCTGAAGCTTTCTTT. It encodes CASSLDPGQGNSEAFF.

This clone was found a few times. The rearrangement links TRBV24-1 to TRBJ1-5; D is unclear. In germline, CDR1 is KGHDR, CDR2 SFDVKD. This CDR3 region has 15 residues. V dropped 0 bases and J dropped 4 bases, with 9 bases sitting between them. This CDR3 reads CATSDLWQKNQPQHF. CDR3 bases: TGTGCCACCAGTGATTTGTGGCAGAAGAATCAGCCCCAGCATTTT.

The chain has TRBV7-9 and TRBJ1-3; the match to TRBD1 covers 7 bases. The CDR3 contains 13 residues. With 3 bases clipped from V and 5 bases from J, the junction kept 1 base outside the gene matches. The germline V gene encodes CDR1 SEHNR and CDR2 FQNEAQ (reference sequence). The CDR3 here is CASSLGQRNTIYF. The CDR3 DNA is TGTGCCAGCAGCTTGGGACAGAGAAACACCATATATTTT.

The chain carries TRBV19 and TRBJ2-1; tentatively, D is TRBD1 (6 bases). Trimming removed 5 bases at V and 3 bases at J, with 14 bases between. From germline, CDR1 is LNHDA and CDR2 SQIVND (reference sequence). The CDR3 is made up of 15 amino acids. The CDR3 DNA reads TGTGCCAGTAGTGCAATACAGACAGGCTACAATGAGCAGTTCTTC. Translating it yields CASSAIQTGYNEQFF. Full variable domain (rest looked up from reference TRBV19 and TRBJ2-1): DGGITQSPKYLFRKEGQNVTLSCEQNLNHDAMYWYRQDPGQGLRLIYYSQIVNDFQKGDIAEGYSVSREKKESFPLTVTSAQKNPTAFYLCASSAIQTGYNEQFFGPGTRLTVL.

The chain has TRBV7-2 and TRBJ2-7; TRBD1 aligns across 10 bases. The ends lost 5 bases at V and 2 bases at J; junction bases unmatched: 3. The CDR3 sequence is 14 residues long. Germline CDR1 is SGHTA and CDR2 is FQGNSA. The chain's CDR3 is CASSRGTGAYEQYF. In DNA form, the CDR3 reads TGTGCCAGCAGCCGTGGGACAGGGGCCTACGAGCAGTACTTC.

This clone has just a few counts. The J gene is TRBJ1-2, the V gene TRBV5-1, with TRBD1 matching over 7 bases. CDR1 and CDR2 (germline): SGHRS, YFSETQ. V shed 2 bases, J shed 0 bases, and the junction held 7 bases outside the gene matches. This CDR3 is built from 16 residues. CDR3 coding DNA: TGCGCCAGCAGCTTATCTACAGGGACAGCTAACTATGGCTACACCTTC. Residues: CASSLSTGTANYGYTF.

V usage is TRBV6-1 and J usage is TRBJ1-2; 9 nucleotides agree with TRBD1. CDR3 length: 15 residues. Trimming took 3 bases from V and 8 from J; bases not matched to a gene: 10. CDR1 and CDR2 (germline): MNHNS, SASEGT. The CDR3 bases are TGTGCCAGCAGTGACCGGGACAGGGCATGGAACGGCTACACCTTC. Its translation is CASSDRDRAWNGYTF.

A note on this clone: The germline gene is not matched at one end of the junction; a read error may be the cause. This rearrangement joins TRBV15 to TRBJ1-1, with a weak D call TRBD1 (5 bases). Germline V lookup: CDR1 LNHNV, CDR2 YYDKDF (reference sequence). This CDR3 is 12 amino acids long. For the CDR3, the DNA is TGTGCCACCAGCAAACCCGACAGAACGACTCTCTTT. Protein product: CATSKPDRTTLF.

This chain connects TRBV6-5 to TRBJ1-5; the D gene is possibly TRBD1 (5 bases). Germline assignment: CDR1 MNHEY and CDR2 SVGAGI. V dropped 5 bases and J dropped 0 bases, with 11 bases sitting between them. The CDR3 runs to 15 residues. CDR3 bases: TGTGCCAGCAGTCATTCTGACAGTAGCAATCAGCCCCAGCATTTT. Protein sequence: CASSHSDSSNQPQHF.

The chain carries TRBV5-6 and TRBJ2-6; TRBD1 matches 7 bases. The germline V gene encodes CDR1 SGHDT and CDR2 YYEEEE. V lost 0 bases, J lost 11 bases, and 2 bases stayed unmatched. There are 13 residues in the CDR3. CDR3 sequence reads: CASSLAQGDVLTF. The CDR3, as DNA: TGTGCCAGCAGCTTGGCTCAGGGGGACGTCCTGACTTTC.

The chain carries TRBV24-1 and TRBJ1-1; D unresolved. V shed 4 bases and J shed 9 bases, with 11 bases lying between them. Germline values: CDR1 KGHDR, CDR2 SFDVKD. The CDR3 contains 12 residues. The CDR3 bases are TGTGCCACCAGTGACGACGGAGTACAAGCTTTCTTT. Its translation is CATSDDGVQAFF.

This chain links TRBV12-5 with TRBJ2-3; D is unclear. Germline V gene lookup returns CDR1 LGHNT and CDR2 FRNRAP. CDR3 length: 13 amino acids. Between the trimmed V and J ends, which lost 1 base and 6 bases, there was a span of 8 bases. The CDR3 nucleotides are TGTGCTAGTGGTTTGGGGCCCGCCGATACGCAGTATTTT. It yields the protein CASGLGPADTQYF.

This clone occurred once. This chain connects TRBV11-2 to TRBJ1-1; D remains unclear. V lost 1 base to trimming and J lost 5 bases, with 5 bases between them. Germline CDR1 reads SGHAT; CDR2 reads FQNNGV. The length of the CDR3 is 12 residues. CDR3 protein: CASSLAGTEAFF. The CDR3 bases are TGTGCCAGCAGCTTAGCGGGAACTGAAGCTTTCTTT.

V gene TRBV6-5 combines with J gene TRBJ2-1, with D hard to call. Trimming pared 6 bases from V and 0 bases from J, leaving 12 bases between. The CDR3 runs 15 residues. Germline loops: CDR1 MNHEY, CDR2 SVGAGI. CDR3 in DNA: TGTGCCAGCAGCTTAGGCTCAGGCTCCTACAATGAGCAGTTCTTC. Protein product: CASSLGSGSYNEQFF.

The rearrangement uses TRBV6-2 or TRBV6-3 and TRBJ2-1, with D maybe TRBD2 (6 bases). This CDR3 is built from 14 residues. V was clipped by 2 bases and J by 12 bases, with 17 bases between them. Looked up from germline, CDR1 is MNHEY and CDR2 is SVGEGT. For the CDR3, the DNA is TGTGCCAGCAGTTACCTCAGTGCTAGGGGAGGGCAGTTCTTC. Encoded protein: CASSYLSARGGQFF.

V usage is TRBV18 and J usage is TRBJ1-1, with D possibly matching TRBD1 (6 bases). This CDR3 has 15 amino acids. V was pared by 0 bases and J by 2 bases, with 10 bases between. Germline V CDR1 and CDR2: KGHSH, LQKENI. CDR3 region: CASSPPGGENTEAFF. In DNA, the CDR3 is TGTGCCAGCTCACCACCTGGGGGCGAAAACACTGAAGCTTTCTTT.

The chain recombines TRBV11-2 with TRBJ2-5; D remains unclear. In germline, CDR1 is SGHAT, CDR2 FQNNGV. The CDR3 sequence is 13 residues long. Trimming removed 3 bases from V and 3 bases from J, with 8 bases in between. The CDR3 spells CASSLRMEETQYF. In nucleotides, the CDR3 is TGTGCCAGCAGCTTGCGGATGGAAGAGACCCAGTACTTC.

The genes are TRBV2 and TRBJ1-1; 8 bases fit TRBD1. This CDR3 comprises 14 residues. Germline V gene data show CDR1 as SNHLY and CDR2 as FYNNEI. The junction had 8 bases not matched to a gene; V was cut back by 6 bases and J by 5 bases. CDR3 sequence (DNA): TGTGCCAGCAGCGATGGACAGGGAAGTACTGAAGCTTTCTTT. Translating gives CASSDGQGSTEAFF.

The genes are TRBV9 and TRBJ1-4; 8 positions match TRBD1. The ends lost 2 bases at V and 7 bases at J; junction bases unmatched: 7. This CDR3 has 15 amino acids. CDR1 is SGDLS, CDR2 YYNGEE, per germline. Written as DNA, the CDR3 is TGTGCCAGCAGCGTTGGACAGGGATATTTTGAAAAACTGTTTTTT. Encoded protein: CASSVGQGYFEKLFF.

The chain combines TRBV2 with TRBJ2-3; TRBD1 aligns across 7 bases. The CDR3 spans 14 residues. Germline CDR1 and CDR2: SNHLY and FYNNEI. V dropped 11 bases and J dropped 2; count of bases not matched to a gene: 10. The CDR3 loop reads CAGASRGNTDTQYF. Here the CDR3 DNA reads TGTGCCGGGGCGAGCAGGGGGAACACAGATACGCAGTATTTT.

The chain combines TRBV2 with TRBJ1-6, with no clear D. V was trimmed by 3 bases and J by 0 bases, leaving 6 bases between them. CDR1 and CDR2 from the germline V gene are SNHLY and FYNNEI. The CDR3 sequence is 15 residues long. This CDR3 reads CASSDTSSYNSPLHF. The CDR3 bases are TGTGCCAGCAGTGATACTAGCTCCTATAATTCACCCCTCCACTTT.

The chain couples TRBV6-1 to TRBJ2-7; 9 bases are shared with TRBD1. This CDR3 spans 15 amino acids. Germline V gene lookup returns CDR1 MNHNS and CDR2 SASEGT. With 2 bases clipped from V and 5 bases from J, the junction kept 7 bases outside the gene matches. CDR3 coding DNA: TGTGCCAGCAGTGAAATGTGGGACAGGGTCCACGAGCAGTACTTC. Amino acids: CASSEMWDRVHEQYF.

The V call is TRBV6-1, the J call TRBJ1-3; D is uncertain. CDR1 MNHNS and CDR2 SASEGT come from the germline V gene. CDR3 size: 15 residues. V gave up 2 bases and J gave up 0 bases, with 8 bases separating them. The CDR3 sequence: CASSENSDSGNTIYF. CDR3 coding DNA: TGTGCCAGCAGTGAAAACAGTGACTCTGGAAACACCATATATTTT.